One T cell receptor (beta chain) is described in this entry. Its antigen is not known. No infections or other immune events were documented during collection. Clones were sequenced by immunoSEQ multiplex PCR, and TCRdb holds only the in-frame ones, with some missing. This table holds around 90,000 clones, about 87% found once. The source of the sample is a study of identifying expanded T cells in peripheral blood. Whole-study findings and limits: Approximately two-week clone count variance significantly increased as total template count grew. Approximately 1.1 clones differed between technical replicates, versus about 17 and 20 over time.

Input material: blood. The receptor's source is a person aged 18 to 75 in good health.

This chain's CDR3 is CSVWTGSGANVLTF. The DNA for the CDR3 is TGCAGCGTCTGGACAGGGTCTGGGGCCAACGTCCTGACTTTC. The chain carries TRBV29-1 and TRBJ2-6, with 8 positions matching TRBD1. With V trimmed by 6 bases and J by 1 base, 2 bases remained unmatched. The germline gives CDR1 SQVTM, CDR2 ANQGSEA. This CDR3 comprises 14 residues.